The 26 T cell receptor beta chains presented below share a single source sample, sequenced in a study of a mutant IDH1 vaccine in newly diagnosed glioma. Assay used: immunoSEQ multiplex PCR; TCRdb lists only in-frame clones, some missing. The sample consists of tens of thousands of clones, 91% of them appearing once. Sample time point: baseline, week 1 (first vaccination visit). Treatment reported: pre-vaccination baseline after standard-of-care therapy. The starting material was PBMCs, obtained from a glioma patient treated with radiotherapy, temozolomide or both. These receptors came from a man aged 45-65 years with glioma.

The chain combines TRBV4-2 with TRBJ2-7, with a weak D call TRBD1 (5 bases). Trimming took off 0 bases at V and 6 bases at J, with 12 bases between the two ends. The CDR3 extends over 14 amino acids. Germline lookup yields CDR1 LGHNA and CDR2 YNFKEQ. The CDR3 sequence is CASSQDLIGAEQYF. CDR3 nucleotide sequence: TGTGCCAGCAGCCAAGATCTAATAGGGGCCGAGCAGTACTTC.

This rearrangement joins TRBV25-1 to TRBJ2-7, with 9 bases aligning to TRBD1. The germline CDR1 and CDR2 sequences are MGHDK and SYGVNS. J gave up 5 bases and V 1 base, and 6 bases lay outside the gene matches. This CDR3 has 15 amino acids. The CDR3, as DNA: TGTGCCAGCAGTGAATTCCCCGGGACAGGGAACGAGCAGTACTTC. It is translated as CASSEFPGTGNEQYF.

This clone showed up just once. The gene calls are TRBV5-1 and TRBJ2-2, with no clear D. The V gene's germline CDR1 is SGHRS and CDR2 YFSETQ. V shed 6 bases and J shed 5 bases, with 20 bases lying between them. CDR3 length: 16 amino acids. CDR3 region: CASKESRAGRTGELFF. CDR3 DNA sequence: TGCGCCAGCAAGGAAAGCCGAGCTGGAAGGACCGGGGAGCTGTTTTTT.

The chain uses TRBV28 and TRBJ2-7; TRBD2 aligns across 7 bases. CDR1 and CDR2 (germline): MDHEN, SYDVKM. After removal of 7 bases from V and 0 bases from J, the junction contained 12 bases not matched to a gene. The CDR3 extends over 16 amino acids. CDR3 in DNA: TGTGCCAGCACCACCGGGGGGACTCGAGGCTCCTACGAGCAGTACTTC. Translating it yields CASTTGGTRGSYEQYF.

This clone came up once. The chain joins TRBV2 to TRBJ2-7; D is undetermined. Looked up from germline, CDR1 is SNHLY and CDR2 is FYNNEI. This CDR3 is built from 13 residues. V was pared by 10 bases and J by 2 bases, with 15 bases between. CDR3 coding DNA: TGTGCCACCCAGGACGGAGAAACCTACGAGCAGTACTTC. Protein product: CATQDGETYEQYF.

The genes are TRBV29-1 and TRBJ2-7; D may be TRBD2 (5 bases). CDR3 length equals 13 residues. Germline V gene lookup returns CDR1 SQVTM and CDR2 ANQGSEA. The germline V and J ends were trimmed by 5 bases and 5 bases, with 16 bases remaining between them. The DNA of the CDR3 is TGCAGCGTTCGGGTTCGGGGTGGAAACGAGCAGTACTTC. Its protein product is CSVRVRGGNEQYF.

This clone was seen more than once but under ten times. The chain couples TRBV5-1 to TRBJ2-7; TRBD2 matches at 8 bases. CDR3 length: 16 amino acids. Germline V CDR1 and CDR2: SGHRS, YFSETQ. Germline trimming cut 5 bases from V and 10 bases from J; bases unmatched to any gene: 20. The CDR3 loop reads CASSREGYTSLGKQYF. The CDR3 DNA is TGCGCCAGCAGTCGGGAGGGGTATACCTCTCTCGGGAAACAGTACTTC.

The chain uses TRBV19 and TRBJ2-1, with a weak D call TRBD2 (5 bases). Germline V lookup: CDR1 LNHDA, CDR2 SQIVND (reference sequence). The length of the CDR3 is 14 residues. Trimming removed 7 bases at V and 6 bases at J, with 16 bases between. The CDR3 DNA sequence: TGTGCCAGTAAACGCACCGGGGATCTCAATGAGCAGTTCTTC. This sequence encodes CASKRTGDLNEQFF. Together with reference TRBV19 and TRBJ2-1, the CDR3 gives the full variable domain: DGGITQSPKYLFRKEGQNVTLSCEQNLNHDAMYWYRQDPGQGLRLIYYSQIVNDFQKGDIAEGYSVSREKKESFPLTVTSAQKNPTAFYLCASKRTGDLNEQFFGPGTRLTVL.

This clone appeared a few times. The chain employs TRBV30 and TRBJ2-2, with 7 bases that match TRBD1. CDR3 length equals 14 residues. The germline CDR1 and CDR2 sequences are GTSNPN and SVGIG (reference sequence). V trimming: 0 bases; J trimming: 6 bases; junction bases outside the gene matches: 4. CDR3 in amino acids: CAWSVLQGAGELFF. CDR3 bases: TGTGCCTGGAGTGTACTGCAGGGGGCCGGGGAGCTGTTTTTT. Full variable domain (outside the CDR3, taken from reference TRBV30 and TRBJ2-2): SQTIHQWPATLVQPVGSPLSLECTVEGTSNPNLYWYRQAAGRGLQLLFYSVGIGQISSEVPQNLSASRPQDRQFILSSKKLLLSDSGFYLCAWSVLQGAGELFFGEGSRLTVL.

V is TRBV5-1 and J is TRBJ1-5; D perhaps matches TRBD1 (5 bases). The CDR3 extends over 15 amino acids. The germline V gene encodes CDR1 SGHRS and CDR2 YFSETQ. Trimming pared 4 bases from V and 4 bases from J, leaving 15 bases between. The CDR3 sequence: CASSPGGGGNQPQHF. CDR3 DNA: TGCGCCAGCAGCCCCGGGGGGGGTGGAAATCAGCCCCAGCATTTT.

The gene calls are TRBV15 and TRBJ1-6; 8 bases line up with TRBD1. The ends lost 3 bases at V and 10 bases at J; junction bases unmatched: 8. The CDR3 has 15 amino acids. The V gene's germline CDR1 is LNHNV and CDR2 YYDKDF (reference sequence). In nucleotides, the CDR3 is TGTGCCACCAGCAGGGAGACAGGGGTAGGCTCACCCCTCCACTTT. This gives the protein CATSRETGVGSPLHF. The whole variable domain, filled in from reference TRBV15 and TRBJ1-6, reads DAMVIQNPRYQVTQFGKPVTLSCSQTLNHNVMYWYQQKSSQAPKLLFHYYDKDFNNEADTPDNFQSRRPNTSFCFLDIRSPGLGDTAMYLCATSRETGVGSPLHFGNGTRLTVT.

This chain connects TRBV5-6 to TRBJ1-5; TRBD1 agrees at 9 bases. The CDR3 is made up of 15 amino acids. Germline-derived CDR1 and CDR2 are SGHDT and YYEEEE. The V and J ends lost 4 bases and 5 bases, in that order; junction bases with no gene match: 7. The CDR3 here is CASSLGQGSHQPQHF. The CDR3 nucleotides read TGTGCCAGCAGCCTTGGACAGGGGTCTCATCAGCCCCAGCATTTT.

V gene TRBV28 combines with J gene TRBJ2-5, with no clear D. The CDR3 is made up of 15 amino acids. Trimming left V 7 bases short and J 4 bases short, with 19 bases between. Germline-derived CDR1 and CDR2 are MDHEN and SYDVKM. CDR3 loop: CASTIASCGRETQYF. The CDR3 DNA follows: TGTGCCAGCACGATTGCCTCGTGTGGGCGAGAGACCCAGTACTTC.

The gene calls are TRBV27 and TRBJ1-6; possibly TRBD1 for D (5 bases). This CDR3 comprises 16 residues. Per germline, CDR1 MNHEY and CDR2 SMNVEV (reference sequence). The V end lost 2 bases, the J end lost 5 bases, and 13 bases lay between the germline ends. The CDR3 sequence: CASSLLRAGDNSPLHF. The CDR3 nucleotides read TGTGCCAGCAGTTTACTCAGGGCTGGGGATAATTCACCCCTCCACTTT.

This chain uses TRBV27 with TRBJ1-2; tentatively, D is TRBD1 (6 bases). CDR3 length: 15 amino acids. The germline V gene encodes CDR1 MNHEY and CDR2 SMNVEV (reference sequence). V was pared by 5 bases and J by 5 bases, with 18 bases between. For the CDR3, the DNA is TGTGCCAGCAGTCAAAAAGCAGGGGATGGATATGGCTACACCTTC. This encodes CASSQKAGDGYGYTF.

V gene TRBV19 combines with J gene TRBJ2-1, with 11 bases fitting TRBD2. The CDR3 sequence is 14 residues long. Germline V gene data show CDR1 as LNHDA and CDR2 as SQIVND (reference sequence). Germline trimming cut 7 bases from V and 4 bases from J; bases unmatched to any gene: 3. This CDR3 is CASTLAGGYNEQFF. The CDR3 bases are TGTGCCAGTACCTTAGCGGGAGGGTACAATGAGCAGTTCTTC.

The J gene is TRBJ1-4, the V gene TRBV15; 8 bases are shared with TRBD1. Losses at the gene ends were 4 bases for V and 6 bases for J; bases not matched to a gene: 7. The CDR3 totals 15 residues. Germline CDR1 and CDR2: LNHNV and YYDKDF (reference sequence). The CDR3 DNA follows: TGTGCCACCAGCAAAAGGACAGGGCGGGATGAAAAACTGTTTTTT. Translating gives CATSKRTGRDEKLFF.

CDR3 loop: CASSPGGTGPYEQYF. In DNA, the CDR3 is TGCGCCAGCAGCCCTGGGGGGACAGGGCCCTACGAGCAGTACTTC. The gene calls are TRBV5-1 and TRBJ2-7; 9 bases line up with TRBD1. V trimming: 4 bases; J trimming: 2 bases; junction bases outside the gene matches: 7. Germline assignment: CDR1 SGHRS and CDR2 YFSETQ. This CDR3 is built from 15 residues.

V gene TRBV7-9 combines with J gene TRBJ2-7; TRBD2 agrees at 15 bases. After removal of 2 bases from V and 7 bases from J, the junction contained 3 bases not matched to a gene. The CDR3 has 15 amino acids. Germline V gives CDR1 SEHNR, CDR2 FQNEAQ (reference sequence). The CDR3 spells CASSLPGLAGGEQYF. The CDR3 DNA is TGTGCCAGCAGCTTACCGGGACTAGCGGGGGGAGAGCAGTACTTC.

This rearrangement joins TRBV5-1 to TRBJ2-7; D unclear. The V gene's germline CDR1 is SGHRS and CDR2 YFSETQ. The CDR3 runs 12 residues. The V and J ends lost 1 base and 3 bases respectively, with 5 bases between them. The CDR3 here is CASSLYDYEQYF. CDR3 sequence (DNA): TGCGCCAGCAGCTTGTATGACTACGAGCAGTACTTC.

The chain is built from TRBV5-1 and TRBJ2-5; 8 bases are shared with TRBD2. The J call is doubtful: the DNA matches TRBJ2-7 better. This CDR3 spans 14 amino acids. Per the germline V gene, CDR1 is SGHRS and CDR2 is YFSETQ. The CDR3 DNA sequence: TGCGCCAGCAGCATTGGTAGCGGGGCCTACGAGCAGTACTTC. Protein: CASSIGSGAYEQYF.

This sequence joins TRBV7-9 and TRBJ2-7; perhaps TRBD2 as D (5 bases). V gave up 6 bases and J gave up 7 bases, with 10 bases separating them. The CDR3 is 11 amino acids. Germline V gene lookup returns CDR1 SEHNR and CDR2 FQNEAQ (reference sequence). CDR3 sequence reads: CASSPQREQYF. CDR3 sequence (DNA): TGTGCCAGCAGTCCCCAGCGGGAGCAGTACTTC. The variable domain in full, completed from reference TRBV7-9 and TRBJ2-7, reads DTGVSQNPRHKITKRGQNVTFRCDPISEHNRLYWYRQTLGQGPEFLTYFQNEAQLEKSRLLSDRFSAERPKGSFSTLEIQRTEQGDSAMYLCASSPQREQYFGPGTRLTVT.

The CDR3 bases are TGCGCCAGCAGCTTGATTAGGGAAACTGAAGCTTTCTTT. It codes for CASSLIRETEAFF. V gene TRBV5-1 combines with J gene TRBJ1-1, with D uncertain. The CDR3 runs 13 residues. The V end lost 1 base, the J end lost 5 bases, and 9 bases lay between the germline ends. CDR1 is SGHRS and CDR2 is YFSETQ in the germline V gene. The full variable domain, in which reference TRBV5-1 and TRBJ1-1 provide the parts outside the CDR3, is KAGVTQTPRYLIKTRGQQVTLSCSPISGHRSVSWYQQTPGQGLQFLFEYFSETQRNKGNFPGRFSGRQFSNSRSEMNVSTLELGDSALYLCASSLIRETEAFFGQGTRLTVV.

The chain recombines TRBV11-2 with TRBJ1-5; D unclear. The CDR3 is 15 residues long. Between the trimmed V and J ends, which lost 5 bases and 1 base, there was a span of 12 bases. The germline gives CDR1 SGHAT, CDR2 FQNNGV. The CDR3 coding sequence is TGTGCCAGCAGCCCCCCGGGAGTCAGCAATCAGCCCCAGCATTTT. Translated, it gives CASSPPGVSNQPQHF.

J is TRBJ1-4 and V is TRBV9, with 7 bases identical to TRBD1. Germline CDR1 reads SGDLS; CDR2 reads YYNGEE. The junction had 3 bases not matched to a gene; V was cut back by 0 bases and J by 4 bases. CDR3 length equals 15 residues. Here the CDR3 reads CASSVATGINEKLFF. The CDR3 DNA sequence: TGTGCCAGCAGCGTAGCGACAGGGATTAATGAAAAACTGTTTTTT.

This sequence joins TRBV18 and TRBJ2-2, with 7 nucleotides matching TRBD1. V lost 1 base to trimming and J lost 2 bases; unmatched junction nucleotides: 4. Per germline, CDR1 KGHSH and CDR2 LQKENI. The CDR3 is 16 residues long. Here the CDR3 reads CASSPQGAPNTGELFF. Written as DNA, the CDR3 is TGTGCCAGCTCACCACAGGGGGCTCCCAACACCGGGGAGCTGTTTTTT. Using reference TRBV18 and TRBJ2-2 for the parts outside the CDR3, the full variable domain is NAGVMQNPRHLVRRRGQEARLRCSPMKGHSHVYWYRQLPEEGLKFMVYLQKENIIDESGMPKERFSAEFPKEGPSILRIQQVVRGDSAAYFCASSPQGAPNTGELFFGEGSRLTVL.